The 30 T cell receptor beta chains presented below share a single source sample, sequenced in a study of blood T cell repertoires in COVID-19. Clones were sequenced by immunoSEQ multiplex PCR, and TCRdb holds only the in-frame ones, with some missing. The profile covers about 180,000 clones, with 80% to 90% appearing a single time and approximately 11% taken by the ten largest. The sequencing sample was made of peripheral blood. The receptors stem from a human donor with active or convalescent COVID-19. The donor label of this sample is uncertain.

This chain joins TRBV15 and TRBJ1-2, with TRBD1 matching 10 bases. Germline CDR1 is LNHNV and CDR2 is YYDKDF (reference sequence). CDR3 length equals 14 residues. With 6 bases clipped from V and 8 bases from J, the junction kept 9 bases outside the gene matches. CDR3 region: CATSRGTGEIGYTF. The DNA of the CDR3 is TGTGCCACCAGTAGGGGGACAGGGGAGATAGGCTACACCTTC. The full variable domain, rest sourced from reference TRBV15 and TRBJ1-2, is DAMVIQNPRYQVTQFGKPVTLSCSQTLNHNVMYWYQQKSSQAPKLLFHYYDKDFNNEADTPDNFQSRRPNTSFCFLDIRSPGLGDTAMYLCATSRGTGEIGYTFGSGTRLTVV.

The chain links TRBV5-4 to TRBJ2-7, with 10 nucleotides matching TRBD1. Germline-derived CDR1 and CDR2 are SGHNT and YYREEE (reference sequence). This CDR3 comprises 13 residues. The trim removed 4 bases at V and 6 bases at J, leaving 4 bases unmatched. CDR3 residues: CASSKDRGGEQYF. The CDR3 coding sequence is TGTGCCAGCAGCAAGGACAGGGGGGGCGAGCAGTACTTC.

V is TRBV25-1 and J is TRBJ1-2, with TRBD1 matching 7 bases. This CDR3 comprises 16 residues. The V segment lost 7 bases and the J segment 3 bases; nucleotides outside the gene matches: 14. Germline V lookup: CDR1 MGHDK, CDR2 SYGVNS. CDR3 region: CASTLSTGSVDYGYTF. The CDR3 nucleotides are TGTGCCAGCACCCTATCGACAGGGTCGGTTGACTATGGCTACACCTTC.

CDR3 nucleotide sequence: TGTGCCAGCTCTCGCGGGTCCCCCAGCCAGCCCCAGCATTTT. This gives the protein CASSRGSPSQPQHF. This chain joins TRBV2 and TRBJ1-5; no reliable D call. The CDR3 covers 14 residues. The germline V and J ends were trimmed by 8 bases and 7 bases, with 18 bases remaining between them. The germline V gene has CDR1 SNHLY and CDR2 FYNNEI.

The rearrangement links TRBV7-2 to TRBJ1-3; unclear D gene. Germline CDR1 SGHTA, CDR2 FQGNSA. Trimming shortened V by 0 bases and J by 0 bases, and 6 bases separated the two germline ends. CDR3 length equals 15 residues. The CDR3 region has the DNA TGTGCCAGCAGCTTAGCGCGGGGCTCTGGAAACACCATATATTTT. Protein: CASSLARGSGNTIYF.

This chain links TRBV19 with TRBJ2-7; the D gene is possibly TRBD1 (7 bases). The germline V and J ends were trimmed by 1 base and 3 bases, with 22 bases remaining between them. The CDR3 covers 18 residues. The germline gives CDR1 LNHDA, CDR2 SQIVND (reference sequence). The CDR3, as DNA: TGTGCCAGTAGTATAGTACTTGGCCGCGGGACAGCTAACTACGAGCAGTACTTC. Encoded protein: CASSIVLGRGTANYEQYF.

This clone has more than one count but fewer than ten. V and J are TRBV28 and TRBJ1-6; D gene ambiguous. V gave up 6 bases and J gave up 14 bases, with 14 bases separating them. The CDR3 is 12 residues long. Germline lookup yields CDR1 MDHEN and CDR2 SYDVKM. In DNA, the CDR3 is TGTGCCAGCAGCTTAAATTTGGGCACCCTCCACTTT. Amino acid sequence: CASSLNLGTLHF.

J is TRBJ2-7 and V is TRBV5-4; the D gene is possibly TRBD2 (6 bases). V shed 0 bases and J shed 3 bases, with 10 bases lying between them. Germline CDR1 and CDR2: SGHNT and YYREEE (reference sequence). This CDR3 region has 14 residues. The CDR3, as DNA: TGTGCCAGCAGCTTGGCCAGCGGGCGCTACGAGCAGTACTTC. This translates into CASSLASGRYEQYF.

The chain joins TRBV24-1 to TRBJ2-3, with 7 bases lining up with TRBD2. This CDR3 is built from 17 residues. Germline CDR1 is KGHDR and CDR2 is SFDVKD. Trimming removed 5 bases from V and 2 bases from J; junction bases left unmatched: 12. CDR3 region: CATSGGTTRLITDTQYF. CDR3 DNA sequence: TGTGCCACCAGTGGAGGGACTACACGCCTTATCACAGATACGCAGTATTTT.

The chain couples TRBV6-5 to TRBJ2-7, with D perhaps matching TRBD1 (5 bases). Germline CDR1 and CDR2: MNHEY and SVGAGI. Trimming took off 6 bases at V and 3 bases at J, with 18 bases between the two ends. The CDR3 has 15 amino acids. This CDR3 reads CASSRPSAGNYEQYF. The CDR3 bases are TGTGCCAGCAGCCGCCCCAGCGCAGGGAACTACGAGCAGTACTTC.

This chain's CDR3 is CASSEGQGAEVPNTEAFF. The CDR3 nucleotides read TGTGCCAGCAGTGAGGGACAGGGGGCGGAGGTTCCGAACACTGAAGCTTTCTTT. The chain employs TRBV6-4 and TRBJ1-1, with 12 bases lining up with TRBD1. CDR1 and CDR2 from the germline V gene are MRHNA and SNTAGT. V lost 3 bases and J lost 1; bases outside the gene matches: 9. This CDR3 has 18 amino acids.

This clone came up once. The rearrangement uses TRBV7-9 and TRBJ1-1, with D unresolved. This CDR3 is built from 12 residues. Trimming cost V 5 bases and J 1 base, with 5 bases left between them. Germline CDR1 is SEHNR and CDR2 is FQNEAQ (reference sequence). The CDR3: CASSPQNTEAFF. The DNA for the CDR3 is TGTGCCAGCAGCCCCCAGAACACTGAAGCTTTCTTT.

J is TRBJ2-2 and V is TRBV5-1; D not resolved. V was trimmed by 1 base and J by 2 bases, leaving 9 bases between them. The CDR3 covers 15 residues. CDR1 SGHRS and CDR2 YFSETQ come from the germline V gene. In DNA form, the CDR3 reads TGCGCCAGCAGCTTGAGGCAGGCCAACACCGGGGAGCTGTTTTTT. Protein sequence: CASSLRQANTGELFF.

V gene TRBV6-6 combines with J gene TRBJ2-1, with D perhaps matching TRBD2 (6 bases). The V and J ends lost 8 bases and 0 bases respectively, with 17 bases between them. CDR3 length: 16 amino acids. Germline V CDR1 and CDR2: MNHNY, SVGAGI (reference sequence). The CDR3 sequence: CASEGPGEVSYNEQFF. Here the CDR3 DNA reads TGTGCCAGCGAGGGGCCCGGGGAGGTCTCCTACAATGAGCAGTTCTTC.

This CDR3 reads CASTGTGQGNNEQFF. DNA of the CDR3: TGTGCCAGCACCGGGACCGGACAGGGTAACAATGAGCAGTTCTTC. The chain employs TRBV6-5 and TRBJ2-1; TRBD1 matches 8 bases. With V trimmed by 7 bases and J by 5 bases, 10 bases remained unmatched. Germline CDR1 reads MNHEY; CDR2 reads SVGAGI. CDR3 length: 15 residues.

The rearrangement uses TRBV19 and TRBJ2-3; TRBD1 aligns across 7 bases. CDR1 LNHDA and CDR2 SQIVND come from the germline V gene (reference sequence). CDR3 size: 13 residues. V lost 5 bases and J lost 6; bases outside the gene matches: 5. The DNA for the CDR3 is TGTGCCAGTAGTGCACAGGGGCGGGATACGCAGTATTTT. Translating gives CASSAQGRDTQYF.

The chain is built from TRBV19 and TRBJ1-1, with D hard to call. The CDR3 spans 15 residues. Trimming pared 0 bases from V and 9 bases from J, leaving 17 bases between. Germline-derived CDR1 and CDR2 are LNHDA and SQIVND (reference sequence). The CDR3 DNA is TGTGCCAGTAGTATAGATCCTAGGCCGAGGACTAAAGCTTTCTTT. Amino acids: CASSIDPRPRTKAFF. Full variable domain (outside the CDR3, taken from reference TRBV19 and TRBJ1-1): DGGITQSPKYLFRKEGQNVTLSCEQNLNHDAMYWYRQDPGQGLRLIYYSQIVNDFQKGDIAEGYSVSREKKESFPLTVTSAQKNPTAFYLCASSIDPRPRTKAFFGQGTRLTVV.

The chain employs TRBV11-3 and TRBJ2-1; TRBD2 aligns across 8 bases. Germline lookup yields CDR1 SGHNT and CDR2 YENEEA. The trim removed 6 bases at V and 5 bases at J, leaving 9 bases unmatched. This CDR3 contains 15 residues. CDR3 sequence: CASSRLTSGNNEQFF. The CDR3 DNA reads as TGTGCCAGCAGTCGTCTCACTAGCGGAAACAATGAGCAGTTCTTC.

The chain joins TRBV6-5 to TRBJ1-2; D may be TRBD1 (6 bases). The CDR3 has 15 amino acids. Germline V gives CDR1 MNHEY, CDR2 SVGAGI. Trimming took off 7 bases at V and 0 bases at J, with 15 bases between the two ends. CDR3 in amino acids: CASNPGGGANYGYTF. CDR3 sequence (DNA): TGTGCCAGCAACCCGGGGGGCGGGGCTAACTATGGCTACACCTTC.

This clone was counted between two and nine times. This chain links TRBV30 with TRBJ1-2; the D is unclear. Germline CDR1 reads GTSNPN; CDR2 reads SVGIG (reference sequence). Between the trimmed V and J ends, which lost 3 bases and 7 bases, there was a span of 18 bases. The CDR3 has 14 residues. The CDR3 DNA is TGTGCCTGGAGCCAGACGCCTGGCGGTCTTGGCTACACCTTC. Translated, it gives CAWSQTPGGLGYTF. Supplemented by reference TRBV30 and TRBJ1-2, the full variable domain reads SQTIHQWPATLVQPVGSPLSLECTVEGTSNPNLYWYRQAAGRGLQLLFYSVGIGQISSEVPQNLSASRPQDRQFILSSKKLLLSDSGFYLCAWSQTPGGLGYTFGSGTRLTVV.

This clone was picked up a small number of times. The V call is TRBV5-1, the J call TRBJ2-5, with 7 positions matching TRBD2. Trimming at V came to 1 base and at J to 4 bases, leaving 7 bases not matched to a gene. CDR1 is SGHRS and CDR2 is YFSETQ in the germline V gene. CDR3 length equals 15 residues. The CDR3 bases are TGCGCCAGCAGCTTGTTGCGGGAGTTAGGAGAGACCCAGTACTTC. Translated, it gives CASSLLRELGETQYF. Filled out from reference TRBV5-1 and TRBJ2-5, the complete variable domain reads KAGVTQTPRYLIKTRGQQVTLSCSPISGHRSVSWYQQTPGQGLQFLFEYFSETQRNKGNFPGRFSGRQFSNSRSEMNVSTLELGDSALYLCASSLLRELGETQYFGPGTRLLVL.

The rearrangement links TRBV7-2 to TRBJ1-5, with unresolved D. Trimming shortened V by 1 base and J by 0 bases, and 7 bases separated the two germline ends. CDR1 and CDR2 (germline): SGHTA, FQGNSA. This CDR3 spans 15 amino acids. CDR3 nucleotide sequence: TGTGCCAGCAGCTTAGGTGTGAGTAGCAATCAGCCCCAGCATTTT. This translates into CASSLGVSSNQPQHF.

The chain combines TRBV27 with TRBJ2-1; 8 bases line up with TRBD2. Germline V gene lookup returns CDR1 MNHEY and CDR2 SMNVEV (reference sequence). The junction had 9 bases not matched to a gene; V was cut back by 6 bases and J by 2 bases. The CDR3 is 16 amino acids. The CDR3 loop reads CASSPWAGGPYNEQFF. The CDR3 nucleotides read TGTGCCAGCAGCCCCTGGGCGGGAGGTCCCTACAATGAGCAGTTCTTC.

V usage is TRBV7-3 and J usage is TRBJ2-1; TRBD1 matches at 7 bases. Unmatched junction bases numbered 2, after V lost 3 bases and J lost 6 bases. Germline V lookup: CDR1 SGHTA, CDR2 FQGTGA. There are 13 residues in the CDR3. The CDR3 spells CASSLGTVNEQFF. The CDR3 DNA follows: TGTGCCAGCAGCTTGGGGACAGTCAATGAGCAGTTCTTC.

The gene calls are TRBV7-9 and TRBJ2-2; 9 bases match TRBD2. This CDR3 is built from 14 residues. Germline loops: CDR1 SEHNR, CDR2 FQNEAQ (reference sequence). The V gene end was trimmed by 7 bases and the J gene end by 3 bases; junction bases not matched to a gene: 3. CDR3 sequence reads: CASKIAGDTGELFF. The CDR3 DNA follows: TGTGCCAGCAAAATAGCGGGGGACACCGGGGAGCTGTTTTTT.

The chain carries TRBV5-1 and TRBJ2-5, with 9 bases fitting TRBD2. Losses at the gene ends were 0 bases for V and 0 bases for J; bases not matched to a gene: 12. The CDR3 totals 19 residues. Germline CDR1 reads SGHRS; CDR2 reads YFSETQ. The DNA for the CDR3 is TGCGCCAGCAGCTTGGATAGTACGGCTAGCGGGGTGTACCAAGAGACCCAGTACTTC. This sequence encodes CASSLDSTASGVYQETQYF.

The chain is built from TRBV13 and TRBJ2-7; 10 bases are shared with TRBD2. V lost 2 bases, J lost 5 bases, and 3 bases stayed unmatched. CDR3 length: 14 residues. Germline assignment: CDR1 PRHDT and CDR2 FYEKMQ (reference sequence). This CDR3 reads CASSLLAGVHEQYF. The CDR3 DNA reads TGTGCCAGCAGCTTACTAGCGGGAGTACACGAGCAGTACTTC.

The gene calls are TRBV6-2 or TRBV6-3 and TRBJ2-7, with D tentatively TRBD1 (5 bases). The CDR3 consists of 13 residues. Germline CDR1 reads MNHEY; CDR2 reads SVGEGT. V dropped 4 bases and J dropped 5 bases, with 12 bases sitting between them. CDR3 amino acids: CASSSPRENEQYF. The DNA of the CDR3 is TGTGCCAGCAGTTCCCCCAGGGAAAACGAGCAGTACTTC.

V usage is TRBV6-5 and J usage is TRBJ2-7, with 12 bases aligning to TRBD2. Germline V gene lookup returns CDR1 MNHEY and CDR2 SVGAGI. V was pared by 4 bases and J by 6 bases, with 7 bases of the junction left unmatched. The CDR3 contains 15 residues. In DNA form, the CDR3 reads TGTGCCAGCAGTTTCTCTAGCGGGAGGGCGGGCGAGCAGTACTTC. Amino acids: CASSFSSGRAGEQYF.

In DNA, the CDR3 is TGTGCCAGCAGTCCGATGGCGGGGTTGGGTGGCATCAGCCCCCAGCATTTT. Protein product: CASSPMAGLGGISPQHF. This rearrangement joins TRBV6-2 or TRBV6-3 to TRBJ1-5, with no clear D. The CDR3 has 17 residues. Trimming removed 5 bases at V and 10 bases at J, with 27 bases between. Per germline, CDR1 MNHEY and CDR2 SVGEGT.